Listed below are T cell receptor beta chains from one sample, sequenced in a study of blood T cell repertoires in COVID-19. Here immunoSEQ multiplex PCR was the method, and the copy in TCRdb shows in-frame clones only, minus some. Here the sample spans fewer than 300,000 clones, 80% to 90% being singletons. Sequencing was carried out using peripheral blood. These receptors were taken from a woman between 45 and 65 years old who had recovered from COVID-19. Both conserved end residues are part of each CDR3. A D gene is named only where the DNA matches it firmly. Where a row states a size, it is once, few, many or the class of an expanded clone; other rows omit it.

d_gene: TRBD2; j_gene: TRBJ2-2; abundance: NA; v_gene: TRBV19; CDR3aa: CASSMPGLASGGNTGELFF; CDR3nt: TGTGCCAGTAGTATGCCGGGACTAGCGTCCGGGGGGAACACCGGGGAGCTGTTTTTT
d_gene: NA; j_gene: TRBJ2-7; abundance: NA; v_gene: TRBV28; CDR3aa: CASSLAGAVGQYF; CDR3nt: TGTGCCAGCAGTTTAGCGGGGGCTGTAGGGCAGTACTTC
d_gene: NA; j_gene: TRBJ1-2; abundance: NA; v_gene: TRBV28; CDR3aa: CASSILGGVGDIYGYTF; CDR3nt: TGTGCCAGCAGCATCCTCGGGGGGGTAGGAGATATCTATGGCTACACCTTC
d_gene: TRBD2; j_gene: TRBJ2-3; abundance: many; v_gene: TRBV6-6; CDR3aa: CASSYGGGARDTQYF; CDR3nt: TGTGCCAGCAGTTACGGCGGGGGGGCCAGAGATACGCAGTATTTT
d_gene: TRBD1; j_gene: TRBJ1-5; abundance: NA; v_gene: TRBV27; CDR3aa: CATADRGVYSNQPQHF; CDR3nt: TGTGCCACCGCGGACAGGGGGGTGTATAGCAATCAGCCCCAGCATTTT
d_gene: TRBD1; j_gene: TRBJ2-7; abundance: NA; v_gene: TRBV6-2/TRBV6-3; CDR3aa: CASSYSGQVAYEQYF; CDR3nt: TGTGCCAGCAGCTACTCCGGACAGGTGGCCTACGAGCAGTACTTC
d_gene: NA; j_gene: TRBJ2-1; abundance: NA; v_gene: TRBV19; CDR3aa: CASKDSGPSYNEQFF; CDR3nt: TGTGCCAGTAAGGATAGCGGCCCCTCCTACAATGAGCAGTTCTTC
d_gene: TRBD2; j_gene: TRBJ2-2; abundance: NA; v_gene: TRBV7-2; CDR3aa: CASSFGRADTGELFF; CDR3nt: TGTGCCAGCAGCTTCGGGAGGGCCGACACCGGGGAGCTGTTTTTT
d_gene: TRBD1; j_gene: TRBJ2-2; abundance: few; v_gene: TRBV6-5; CDR3aa: CASSYSGTGGSRELFF; CDR3nt: TGTGCCAGCAGTTACTCGGGGACAGGGGGATCGAGGGAGCTGTTTTTT
d_gene: NA; j_gene: TRBJ2-6; abundance: NA; v_gene: TRBV28; CDR3aa: CASSPTITYGSGANVLTF; CDR3nt: TGTGCCAGCAGCCCAACGATCACCTATGGCTCTGGGGCCAACGTCCTGACTTTC
d_gene: TRBD1; j_gene: TRBJ2-7; abundance: NA; v_gene: TRBV28; CDR3aa: CASSGHRGSSPEQYF; CDR3nt: TGTGCCAGCTCGGGCCACAGGGGGTCATCCCCCGAGCAGTACTTC
d_gene: NA; j_gene: TRBJ2-5; abundance: NA; v_gene: TRBV2; CDR3aa: CASGAVRRAEVTQYF; CDR3nt: TGTGCCAGCGGAGCCGTTCGGCGGGCAGAAGTAACCCAGTACTTC
d_gene: TRBD2; j_gene: TRBJ2-1; abundance: NA; v_gene: TRBV4-3; CDR3aa: CASSQDVFGLARPEQFF; CDR3nt: TGCGCCAGCAGCCAAGATGTATTTGGACTAGCGCGTCCTGAGCAGTTCTTC
d_gene: NA; j_gene: TRBJ1-2; abundance: NA; v_gene: TRBV6-2/TRBV6-3; CDR3aa: CASSKTGGYGYTF; CDR3nt: TGTGCCAGCAGTAAGACAGGCGGCTATGGCTACACCTTC
d_gene: TRBD1; j_gene: TRBJ2-7; abundance: NA; v_gene: TRBV7-8; CDR3aa: CASSLGGGTAISYEQYF; CDR3nt: TGTGCCAGCAGCTTAGGGGGTGGGACAGCTATCTCCTACGAGCAGTACTTC
d_gene: TRBD1; j_gene: TRBJ2-7; abundance: NA; v_gene: TRBV30; CDR3aa: CAWQQGGSSYEQYF; CDR3nt: TGTGCCTGGCAACAGGGGGGCAGCTCCTACGAGCAGTACTTC
d_gene: NA; j_gene: TRBJ1-3; abundance: NA; v_gene: TRBV28; CDR3aa: CASSSSINTIYF; CDR3nt: TGTGCCAGCAGTTCCAGTATTAACACCATATATTTT
d_gene: NA; j_gene: TRBJ2-3; abundance: NA; v_gene: TRBV28; CDR3aa: CARAGSNTDTQYF; CDR3nt: TGTGCCAGGGCAGGGTCCAACACAGATACGCAGTATTTT
d_gene: TRBD2; j_gene: TRBJ2-2; abundance: many; v_gene: TRBV6-2/TRBV6-3; CDR3aa: CASSSGRDTGELFF; CDR3nt: TGTGCCAGCAGTAGCGGGAGGGACACCGGGGAGCTGTTTTTT
d_gene: TRBD2; j_gene: TRBJ2-1; abundance: NA; v_gene: TRBV19; CDR3aa: CASKRGGGAHNEQFF; CDR3nt: TGTGCCAGTAAGCGGGGGGGCGGGGCTCACAATGAGCAGTTCTTC
d_gene: NA; j_gene: TRBJ1-3; abundance: NA; v_gene: TRBV30; CDR3aa: CAWRKPGGNTIYF; CDR3nt: TGTGCCTGGAGGAAACCAGGAGGAAACACCATATATTTT
d_gene: TRBD1; j_gene: TRBJ2-5; abundance: NA; v_gene: TRBV18; CDR3aa: CASSPSTGTGAQETQYF; CDR3nt: TGTGCCAGCTCACCATCCACCGGGACAGGGGCCCAAGAGACCCAGTACTTC
d_gene: TRBD1; j_gene: TRBJ1-1; abundance: NA; v_gene: TRBV4-1; CDR3aa: CASSPGQGSLGTEAFF; CDR3nt: TGCGCCAGCAGCCCCGGACAGGGCTCGTTAGGCACTGAAGCTTTCTTT
d_gene: TRBD1; j_gene: TRBJ1-4; abundance: NA; v_gene: TRBV2; CDR3aa: CASSEVPLTGVLFF; CDR3nt: TGTGCCAGCAGTGAAGTCCCCCTGACAGGGGTGCTGTTTTTT
d_gene: TRBD1; j_gene: TRBJ1-6; abundance: NA; v_gene: TRBV28; CDR3aa: CASSANRGYNSPLHF; CDR3nt: TGTGCCAGCAGTGCAAACAGGGGCTATAATTCACCCCTCCACTTT
d_gene: TRBD1; j_gene: TRBJ1-4; abundance: NA; v_gene: TRBV18; CDR3aa: CASSPGTGGSSSEKLFF; CDR3nt: TGTGCCAGCTCACCAGGGACAGGGGGCAGTTCAAGTGAAAAACTGTTTTTT